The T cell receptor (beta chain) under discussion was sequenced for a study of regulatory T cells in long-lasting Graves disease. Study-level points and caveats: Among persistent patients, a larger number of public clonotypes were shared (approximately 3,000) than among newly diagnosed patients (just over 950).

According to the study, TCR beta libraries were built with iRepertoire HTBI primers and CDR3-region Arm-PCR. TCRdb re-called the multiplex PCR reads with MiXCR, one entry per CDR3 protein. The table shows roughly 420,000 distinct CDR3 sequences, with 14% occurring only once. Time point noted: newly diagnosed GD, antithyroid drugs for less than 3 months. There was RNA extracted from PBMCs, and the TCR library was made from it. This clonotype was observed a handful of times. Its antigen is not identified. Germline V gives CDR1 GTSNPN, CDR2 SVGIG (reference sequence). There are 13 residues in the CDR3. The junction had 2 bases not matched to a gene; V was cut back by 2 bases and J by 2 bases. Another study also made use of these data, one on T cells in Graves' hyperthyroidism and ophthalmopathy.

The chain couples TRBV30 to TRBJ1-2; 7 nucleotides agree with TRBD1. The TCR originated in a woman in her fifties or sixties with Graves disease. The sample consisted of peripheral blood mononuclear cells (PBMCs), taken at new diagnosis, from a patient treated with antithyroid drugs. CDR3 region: CAWSLQGNYGYTF. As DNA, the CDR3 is TGTGCCTGGAGTTTACAGGGGAACTATGGCTACACCTTC.